The clone carrying this T cell receptor beta chain was observed once. The source of the sample is a study of STAT5B mutations in CD4+ large granular lymphocyte leukemia. Clones were read by immunoSEQ multiplex PCR, and TCRdb kept only the in-frame ones, dropping some. The sample lists about 500 clones; about three quarters were seen once. From germline, CDR1 is SGHVS and CDR2 FQNEAQ. The germline V and J ends were trimmed by 3 bases and 5 bases, with 17 bases remaining between them. CDR3 length: 16 amino acids. V and J are TRBV7-8 and TRBJ1-5; TRBD1 is a possible D gene (5 bases). What was sequenced was PBMCs. The receptor comes from a woman aged 40 to 49 with CD4+ T-cell large granular lymphocyte leukemia. This chain's CDR3 is CASSLGGSAFHQPQHF. CDR3 bases: TGTGCCAGCAGCTTGGGGGGTAGTGCCTTTCATCAGCCCCAGCATTTT. Combining the CDR3 with reference TRBV7-8 and TRBJ1-5 gives the whole variable domain GAGVSQSPRYKVAKRGQDVALRCDPISGHVSLFWYQQALGQGPEFLTYFQNEAQLDKSGLPSDRFFAERPEGSVSTLKIQRTQQEDSAVYLCASSLGGSAFHQPQHFGDGTRLSIL.